This T cell receptor beta chain is drawn from a study of blood T cell repertoires in COVID-19. The data were produced by immunoSEQ multiplex PCR, yet TCRdb's version contains in-frame clones alone and is incomplete. Of a few hundred thousand clones detected, 70% to 90% appear once; the ten largest clones hold roughly 6.6%. The material sequenced was peripheral blood. The receptor comes from a woman between 55 and 75 years old with COVID-19, enrolled during active disease.

In nucleotides, the CDR3 is TGTGCCAGCAGCTTATGGGGGACAGGGCAAGATACGCAGTATTTT. Translated, it gives CASSLWGTGQDTQYF. The rearrangement joins TRBV7-9 to TRBJ2-3; 9 bases fit TRBD1. V shed 2 bases and J 5 bases; nucleotides not matched to a gene: 5. Germline CDR1 SEHNR, CDR2 FQNEAQ (reference sequence). CDR3 size: 15 residues. Using reference TRBV7-9 and TRBJ2-3 for the parts outside the CDR3, the full variable domain is DTGVSQNPRHKITKRGQNVTFRCDPISEHNRLYWYRQTLGQGPEFLTYFQNEAQLEKSRLLSDRFSAERPKGSFSTLEIQRTEQGDSAMYLCASSLWGTGQDTQYFGPGTRLTVL.